The rows below give T cell receptor beta chains drawn from one sample of a study of T cell changes during pregnancy in multiple sclerosis. The data were produced by immunoSEQ multiplex PCR, yet TCRdb's version contains in-frame clones alone and is incomplete. This table has about 40,000 clones, 88% appearing once. The sequenced sample was peripheral blood, obtained in the first trimester of pregnancy. All receptors derive from a female donor in good health, enrolled as a control in a pregnancy study. CDR3s include the opening cysteine and the closing phenylalanine or tryptophan. The D gene is left open where the match is weak. Some rows mark clone size as missing; the rest say once, few, many or name a class of expanded clone.

clone_size,d_call,v_call,j_call,cdr3_nt,cdr3_aa
NA,NA,TRBV6-4,TRBJ2-7,TGTGCCTCTGAGGCAGATTCCTACGAGCAGTACTTC,CASEADSYEQYF
NA,NA,TRBV30,TRBJ2-6,TGTGCCTGGAGCCACTGGGGCACTATCTCTGGGGCCAACGTCCTGACTTTC,CAWSHWGTISGANVLTF
NA,TRBD1,TRBV5-1,TRBJ2-5,TGCGCCAGCGGTACAGGGGGCCGCCTAGAGACCCAGTACTTC,CASGTGGRLETQYF
NA,TRBD1,TRBV6-6,TRBJ1-4,TGTGCCAGCAGTTTAGTCCAGGGGGGAGAAAAACTGTTTTTT,CASSLVQGGEKLFF
NA,TRBD2,TRBV28,TRBJ2-5,TGTGCCAGCAGTTTTCAGGGAAGACTAGCGGAGACCCAGTACTTC,CASSFQGRLAETQYF
NA,TRBD2,TRBV18,TRBJ2-3,TGTGCCAGCTCACCTATCCTGACTAGCGGGGAGAGTCGAGGCACAGATACGCAGTATTTT,CASSPILTSGESRGTDTQYF
NA,TRBD2,TRBV7-8,TRBJ2-7,TGTGCCAGCAGGAGGAGCGGGAGTATGGTTTACGAGCAGTACTTC,CASRRSGSMVYEQYF
few,NA,TRBV5-1,TRBJ2-2,TGCGCCAGCAGTCCTCATAGCGACCCCGGGGAGCTGTTTTTT,CASSPHSDPGELFF
once,TRBD2,TRBV6-1,TRBJ2-2,TGTGCCAGCGGGACTAGCGGGGGGATCGGGGAGCTGTTTTTT,CASGTSGGIGELFF
NA,NA,TRBV11-3,TRBJ2-2,TGTGCCAGCAGCCCTAGCACGAACACCGGGGAGCTGTTTTTT,CASSPSTNTGELFF